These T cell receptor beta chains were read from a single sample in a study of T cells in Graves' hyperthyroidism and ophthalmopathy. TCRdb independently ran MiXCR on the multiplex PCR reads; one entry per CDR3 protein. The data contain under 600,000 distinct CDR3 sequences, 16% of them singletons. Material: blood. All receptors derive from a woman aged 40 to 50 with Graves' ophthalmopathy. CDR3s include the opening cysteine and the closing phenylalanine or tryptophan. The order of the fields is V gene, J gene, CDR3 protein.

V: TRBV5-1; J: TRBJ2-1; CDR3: CASRPLAGAYNEQFF
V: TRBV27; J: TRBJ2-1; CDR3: CASGQIDSAYNEQFF
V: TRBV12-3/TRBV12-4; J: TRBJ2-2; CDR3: CASSSRTVASGDTGELFF
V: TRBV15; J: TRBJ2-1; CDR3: CATSWGYNEQFF
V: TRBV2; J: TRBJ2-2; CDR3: CASSAMAGGNTGELFF
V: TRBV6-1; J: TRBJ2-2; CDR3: CASLDPNTGELFF
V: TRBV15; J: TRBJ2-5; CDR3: CATRTSLAGGQETQYF
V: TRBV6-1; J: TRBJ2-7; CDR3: CASRVDTSYEQYF
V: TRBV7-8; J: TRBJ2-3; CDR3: CASSLGPWDTQYF
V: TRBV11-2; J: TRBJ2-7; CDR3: CASSPLFSPYEQYF
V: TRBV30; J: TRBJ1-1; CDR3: CAWEQGAVRTEAFF
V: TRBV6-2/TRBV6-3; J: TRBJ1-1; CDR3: CASSDLQYNTEAFF
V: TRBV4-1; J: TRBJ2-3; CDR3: CAIGPRGQGDTQYF
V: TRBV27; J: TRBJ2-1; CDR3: CASSPRSIELISYNEQFF
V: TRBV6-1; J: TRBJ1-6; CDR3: CASRPGQSFSPLHF
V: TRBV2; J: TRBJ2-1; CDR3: CASSPPGGLAGLSSYNEQFF
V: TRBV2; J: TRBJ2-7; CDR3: CASSDQDGEQYF